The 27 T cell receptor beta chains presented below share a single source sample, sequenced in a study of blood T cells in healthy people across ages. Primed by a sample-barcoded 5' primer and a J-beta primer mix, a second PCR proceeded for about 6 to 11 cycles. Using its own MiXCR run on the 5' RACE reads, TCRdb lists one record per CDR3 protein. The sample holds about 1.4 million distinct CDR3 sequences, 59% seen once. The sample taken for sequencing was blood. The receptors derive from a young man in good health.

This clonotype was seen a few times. CDR3 coding DNA: TGTGCCAGCAGTTACTCACCGCCTATGGAGCAGTTCTTC. Its protein product is CASSYSPPMEQFF. The chain couples TRBV6-2 or TRBV6-3 to TRBJ2-1; no reliable D call. Germline assignment: CDR1 MNHEY and CDR2 SVGEGT. This CDR3 has 13 residues. V was trimmed by 0 bases and J by 10 bases, leaving 10 bases between them.

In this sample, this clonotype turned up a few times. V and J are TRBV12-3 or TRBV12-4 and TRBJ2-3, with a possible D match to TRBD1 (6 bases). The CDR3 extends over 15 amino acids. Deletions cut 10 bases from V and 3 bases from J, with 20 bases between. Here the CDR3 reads CATRNSGVGTDTQYF. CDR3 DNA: TGTGCCACAAGAAATTCAGGGGTGGGTACAGATACGCAGTATTTT.

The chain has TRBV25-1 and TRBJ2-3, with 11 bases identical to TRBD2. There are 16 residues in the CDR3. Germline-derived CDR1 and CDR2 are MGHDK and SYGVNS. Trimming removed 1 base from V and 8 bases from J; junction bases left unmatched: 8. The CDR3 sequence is CASSESAGTSGGTQYF. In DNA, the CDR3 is TGTGCCAGCAGTGAATCCGCCGGGACTAGCGGAGGTACGCAGTATTTT.

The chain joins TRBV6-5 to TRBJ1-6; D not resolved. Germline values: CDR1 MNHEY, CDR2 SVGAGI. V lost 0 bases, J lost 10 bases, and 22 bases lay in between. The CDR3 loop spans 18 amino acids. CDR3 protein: CASSYSPFVGDPSSPLHF. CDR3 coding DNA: TGTGCCAGCAGTTACTCTCCTTTTGTTGGGGATCCCTCCTCACCCCTCCACTTT.

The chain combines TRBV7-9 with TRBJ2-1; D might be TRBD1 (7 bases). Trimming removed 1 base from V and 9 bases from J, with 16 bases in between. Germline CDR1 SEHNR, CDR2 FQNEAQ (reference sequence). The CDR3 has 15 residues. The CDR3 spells CASSLVLQGRFEQFF. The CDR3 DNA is TGTGCCAGCAGCTTAGTCTTACAGGGGAGGTTTGAGCAGTTCTTC.

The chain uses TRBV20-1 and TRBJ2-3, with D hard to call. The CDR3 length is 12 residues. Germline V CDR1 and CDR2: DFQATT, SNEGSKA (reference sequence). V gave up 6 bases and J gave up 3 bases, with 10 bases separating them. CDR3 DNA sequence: TGCAGTGCCAATCCGGTGACAGATACGCAGTATTTT. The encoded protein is CSANPVTDTQYF.

The CDR3 nucleotides are TGCAGTGCTAGTCATAGGGAGGGGCTAGACATTCAGTACTTC. Translated: CSASHREGLDIQYF. V usage is TRBV20-1 and J usage is TRBJ2-4; 7 positions agree with TRBD2. CDR3 size: 14 residues. Trimming took 3 bases from V and 8 from J; bases not matched to a gene: 10. The germline V gene has CDR1 DFQATT and CDR2 SNEGSKA (reference sequence).

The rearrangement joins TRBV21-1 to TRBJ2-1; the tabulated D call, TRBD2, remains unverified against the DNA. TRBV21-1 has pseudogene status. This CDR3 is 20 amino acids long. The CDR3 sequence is CASSKAEELAGAGEGNEQFF. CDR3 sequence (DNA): TGTGCCAGCAGCAAAGCGGAAGAACTAGCGGGAGCTGGGGAGGGAAATGAGCAGTTCTTC.

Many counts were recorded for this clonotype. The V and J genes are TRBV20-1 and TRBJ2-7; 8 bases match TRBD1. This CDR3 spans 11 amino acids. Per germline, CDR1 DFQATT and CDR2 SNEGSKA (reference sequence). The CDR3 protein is CSAGQGYEQYF. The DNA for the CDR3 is TGCAGCGCTGGACAGGGCTACGAGCAGTACTTC.

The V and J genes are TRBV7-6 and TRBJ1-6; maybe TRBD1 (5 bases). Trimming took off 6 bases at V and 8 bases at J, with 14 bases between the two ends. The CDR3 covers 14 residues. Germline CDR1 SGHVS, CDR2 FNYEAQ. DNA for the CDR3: TGTGCCAGCAGTCCCCGGGACGGGGATTCACCCCTCCACTTT. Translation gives CASSPRDGDSPLHF.

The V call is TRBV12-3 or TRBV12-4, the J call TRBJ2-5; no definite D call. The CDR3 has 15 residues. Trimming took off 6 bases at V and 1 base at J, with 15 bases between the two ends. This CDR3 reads CASSRDPETQETQYF. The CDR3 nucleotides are TGTGCCAGCAGCCGTGACCCAGAGACCCAAGAGACCCAGTACTTC.

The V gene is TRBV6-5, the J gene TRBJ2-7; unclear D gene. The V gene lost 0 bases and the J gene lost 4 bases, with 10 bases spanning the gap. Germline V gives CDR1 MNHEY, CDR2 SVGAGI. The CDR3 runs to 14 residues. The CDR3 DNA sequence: TGTGCCAGCAGTTACTCCGCGAGATCTTACGAGCAGTACTTC. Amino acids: CASSYSARSYEQYF.

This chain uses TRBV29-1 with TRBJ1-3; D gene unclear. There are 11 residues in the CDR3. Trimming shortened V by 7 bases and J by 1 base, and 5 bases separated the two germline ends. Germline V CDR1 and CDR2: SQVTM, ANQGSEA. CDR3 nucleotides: TGCAGCGCCGGTTCTGGAAACACCATATATTTT. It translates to CSAGSGNTIYF.

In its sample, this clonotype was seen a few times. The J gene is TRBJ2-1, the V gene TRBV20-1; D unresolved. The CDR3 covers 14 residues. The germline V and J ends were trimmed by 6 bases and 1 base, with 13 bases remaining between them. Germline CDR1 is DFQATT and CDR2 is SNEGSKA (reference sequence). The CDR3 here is CSAPVTSSYNEQFF. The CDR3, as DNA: TGCAGTGCACCGGTGACCAGTTCCTACAATGAGCAGTTCTTC.

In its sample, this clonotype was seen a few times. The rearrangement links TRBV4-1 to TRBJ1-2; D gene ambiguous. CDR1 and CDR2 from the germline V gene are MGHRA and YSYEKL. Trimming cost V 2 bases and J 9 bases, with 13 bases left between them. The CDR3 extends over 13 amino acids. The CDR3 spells CASSQWAIGSYTF. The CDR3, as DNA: TGCGCCAGCAGCCAATGGGCGATAGGTAGCTACACCTTC.

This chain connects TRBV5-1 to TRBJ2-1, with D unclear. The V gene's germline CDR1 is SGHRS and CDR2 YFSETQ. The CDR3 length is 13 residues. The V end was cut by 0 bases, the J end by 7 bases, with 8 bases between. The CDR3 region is CASSLVVGNEQFF. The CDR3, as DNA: TGCGCCAGCAGCTTGGTCGTGGGAAATGAGCAGTTCTTC.

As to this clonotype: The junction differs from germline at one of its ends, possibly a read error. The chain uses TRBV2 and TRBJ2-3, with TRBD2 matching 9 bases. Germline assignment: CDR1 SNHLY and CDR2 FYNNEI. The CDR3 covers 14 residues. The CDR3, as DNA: TGCGCAGTATGGGTGGCGGGAGGGTCGGATACGCAGTATTTT. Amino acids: CAVWVAGGSDTQYF. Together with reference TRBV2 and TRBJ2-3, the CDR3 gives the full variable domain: EPEVTQTPSHQVTQMGQEVILRCVPISNHLYFYWYRQILGQKVEFLVSFYNNEISEKSEIFDDQFSVERPDGSNFTLKIRSTKLEDSAMYFCAVWVAGGSDTQYFGPGTRLTVL.

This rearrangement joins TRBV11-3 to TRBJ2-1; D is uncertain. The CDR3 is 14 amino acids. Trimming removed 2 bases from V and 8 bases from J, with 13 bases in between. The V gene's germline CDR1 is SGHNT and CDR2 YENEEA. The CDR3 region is CASSLSYLVDEQFF. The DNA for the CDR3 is TGTGCCAGCAGCTTATCCTACCTCGTGGATGAGCAGTTCTTC.

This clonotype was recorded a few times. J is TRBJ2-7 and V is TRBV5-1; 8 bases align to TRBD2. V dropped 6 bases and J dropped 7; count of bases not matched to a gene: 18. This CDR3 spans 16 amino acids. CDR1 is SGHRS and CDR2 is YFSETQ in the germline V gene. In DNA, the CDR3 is TGCGCCAGCACTTCGTTCGAGCGGGGGCCACCCTTTGAGCAGTACTTC. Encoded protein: CASTSFERGPPFEQYF.

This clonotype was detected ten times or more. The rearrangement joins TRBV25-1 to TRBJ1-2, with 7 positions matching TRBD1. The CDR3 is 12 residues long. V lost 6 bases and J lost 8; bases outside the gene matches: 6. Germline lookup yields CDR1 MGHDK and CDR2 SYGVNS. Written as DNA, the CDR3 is TGTGCCAGCAGCACAGGGGCTCTAGGCTACACCTTC. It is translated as CASSTGALGYTF.

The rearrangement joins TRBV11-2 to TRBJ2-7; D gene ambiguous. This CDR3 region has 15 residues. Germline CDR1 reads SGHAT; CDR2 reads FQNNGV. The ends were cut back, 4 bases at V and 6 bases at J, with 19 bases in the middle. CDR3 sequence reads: CASSSERLTNCEQYF. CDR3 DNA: TGTGCCAGCAGCTCCGAACGGTTGACGAATTGCGAGCAGTACTTC.

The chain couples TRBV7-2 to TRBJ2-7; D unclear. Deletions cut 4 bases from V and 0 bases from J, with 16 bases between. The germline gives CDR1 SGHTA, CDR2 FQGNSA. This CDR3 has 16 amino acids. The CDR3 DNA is TGTGCCAGCAGCTGGTTCCCAGACCCAAACTCCTACGAGCAGTACTTC. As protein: CASSWFPDPNSYEQYF.

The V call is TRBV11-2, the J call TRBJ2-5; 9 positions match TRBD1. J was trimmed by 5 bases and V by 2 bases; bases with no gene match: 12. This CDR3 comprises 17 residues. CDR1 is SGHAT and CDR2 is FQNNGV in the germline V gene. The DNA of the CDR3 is TGTGCCAGCAGCTTACCGAAGGGGACAGGGAGGGGGGAGACCCAGTACTTC. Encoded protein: CASSLPKGTGRGETQYF.

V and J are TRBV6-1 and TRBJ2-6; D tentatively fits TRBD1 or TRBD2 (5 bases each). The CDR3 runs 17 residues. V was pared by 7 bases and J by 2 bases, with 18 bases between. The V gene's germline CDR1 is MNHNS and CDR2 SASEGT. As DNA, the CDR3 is TGTGCCAGCACCAAGGGACGGCTGGAGACTGGGGCCAACGTCCTGACTTTC. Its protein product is CASTKGRLETGANVLTF.

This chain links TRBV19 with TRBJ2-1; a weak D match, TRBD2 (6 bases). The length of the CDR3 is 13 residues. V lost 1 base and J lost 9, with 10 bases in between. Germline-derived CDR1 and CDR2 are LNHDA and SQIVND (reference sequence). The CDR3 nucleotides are TGTGCCAGTAGTATAGCGGGGGTGCCTGAGCAGTTCTTC. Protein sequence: CASSIAGVPEQFF. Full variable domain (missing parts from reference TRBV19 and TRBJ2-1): DGGITQSPKYLFRKEGQNVTLSCEQNLNHDAMYWYRQDPGQGLRLIYYSQIVNDFQKGDIAEGYSVSREKKESFPLTVTSAQKNPTAFYLCASSIAGVPEQFFGPGTRLTVL.

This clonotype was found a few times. CDR3 loop: CATTGSVIAAYEQYF. In DNA, the CDR3 is TGTGCCACCACAGGGTCAGTGATCGCGGCCTACGAGCAGTACTTC. The V gene is TRBV10-3, the J gene TRBJ2-7; a possible D gene is TRBD1 (6 bases). V was shortened by 10 bases and J by 2 bases, with 21 bases between the two germline ends. CDR1 is ENHRY and CDR2 is SYGVKD in the germline V gene. The CDR3 contains 15 residues.

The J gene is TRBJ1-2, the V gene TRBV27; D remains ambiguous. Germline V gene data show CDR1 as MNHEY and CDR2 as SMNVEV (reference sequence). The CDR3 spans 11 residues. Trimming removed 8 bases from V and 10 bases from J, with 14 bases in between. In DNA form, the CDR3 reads TGTGCCAGCGGTGGTTGGGGTACCTACACCTTC. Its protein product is CASGGWGTYTF.